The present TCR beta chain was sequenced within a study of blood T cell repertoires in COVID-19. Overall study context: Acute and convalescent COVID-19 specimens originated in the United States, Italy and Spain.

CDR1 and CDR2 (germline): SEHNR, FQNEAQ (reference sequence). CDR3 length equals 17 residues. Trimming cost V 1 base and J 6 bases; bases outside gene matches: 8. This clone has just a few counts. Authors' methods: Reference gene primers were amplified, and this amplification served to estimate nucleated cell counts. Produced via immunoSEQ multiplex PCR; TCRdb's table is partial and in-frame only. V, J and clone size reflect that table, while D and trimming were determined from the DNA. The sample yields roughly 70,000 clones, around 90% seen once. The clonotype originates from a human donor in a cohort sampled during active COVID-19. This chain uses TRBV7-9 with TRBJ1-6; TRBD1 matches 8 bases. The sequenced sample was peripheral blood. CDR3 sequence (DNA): TGTGCCAGCAGCTTAGGGAGGGGGACAGGCCTTAATTCACCCCTCCACTTT. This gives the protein CASSLGRGTGLNSPLHF. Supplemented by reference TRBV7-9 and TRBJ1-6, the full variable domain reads DTGVSQNPRHKITKRGQNVTFRCDPISEHNRLYWYRQTLGQGPEFLTYFQNEAQLEKSRLLSDRFSAERPKGSFSTLEIQRTEQGDSAMYLCASSLGRGTGLNSPLHFGNGTRLTVT.